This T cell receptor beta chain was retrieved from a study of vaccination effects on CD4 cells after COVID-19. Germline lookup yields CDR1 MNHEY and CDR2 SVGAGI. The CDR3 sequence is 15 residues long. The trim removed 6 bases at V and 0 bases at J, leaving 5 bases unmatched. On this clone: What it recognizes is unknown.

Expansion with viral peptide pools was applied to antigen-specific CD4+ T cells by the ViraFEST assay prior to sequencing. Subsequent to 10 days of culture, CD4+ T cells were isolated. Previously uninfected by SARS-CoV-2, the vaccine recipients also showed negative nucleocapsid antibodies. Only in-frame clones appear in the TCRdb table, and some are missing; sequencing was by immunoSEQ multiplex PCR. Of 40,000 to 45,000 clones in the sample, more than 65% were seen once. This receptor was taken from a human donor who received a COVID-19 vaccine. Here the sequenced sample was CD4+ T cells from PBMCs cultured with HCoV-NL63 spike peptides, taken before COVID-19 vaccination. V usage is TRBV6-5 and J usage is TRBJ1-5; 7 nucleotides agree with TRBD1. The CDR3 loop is CASRLGQISNQPQHF. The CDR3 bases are TGTGCCAGCAGATTGGGACAGATTAGCAATCAGCCCCAGCATTTT.